This T cell receptor (beta chain) was sequenced during a study of OX40 agonist ivuxolimab in advanced cancers. The study, taken as a whole, reports: CD8+ T cells were the subset that, on average, had more expanded clones than CD4+.

Systemic immunosuppression or autoimmune disease history was grounds to exclude patients. This clone was counted between two and nine times. Its antigen is still unknown. The repertoire was sequenced with immunoSEQ multiplex PCR; TCRdb's copy has only in-frame clones and lacks some. The sample carries some 60,000 clones, around 86% recorded once. Germline V gene data show CDR1 as SGDLS and CDR2 as YYNGEE. The length of the CDR3 is 14 residues. V trimming: 8 bases; J trimming: 2 bases; junction bases outside the gene matches: 8. The sequences come from CD4+ or CD8+ T cells sorted from blood, collected in a trial of the OX40 agonist ivuxolimab. This clonotype was sampled from an adult with an advanced solid tumor such as melanoma, head and neck, liver or kidney cancer. The rearrangement links TRBV9 to TRBJ2-3; the match to TRBD2 covers 7 bases. As DNA, the CDR3 is TGTGCCAGTACGGGGGGTCGAGTCACAGATACGCAGTATTTT. Translating gives CASTGGRVTDTQYF.